This TCR beta chain is drawn from a study of blood T cell repertoires in COVID-19. For the study at large: PBMCs, B-cell-depleted T cells, or T cells provided the cDNA or gDNA that made up the material.

Germline assignment: CDR1 SGDLS and CDR2 YYNGEE. This CDR3 comprises 15 residues. With 4 bases clipped from V and 4 bases from J, the junction kept 5 bases outside the gene matches. Assay: immunoSEQ multiplex PCR; the TCRdb copy retains only in-frame clones and omits some. The sample has under 25,000 clones, approximately 88% seen once. The sample taken for sequencing was peripheral blood. The TCR originated in a woman aged 70 to 79 with active COVID-19. This rearrangement joins TRBV9 to TRBJ2-3; 11 nucleotides agree with TRBD2. The CDR3 reads CASSRSGGDPDTQYF. DNA of the CDR3: TGTGCCAGCAGCCGTAGCGGGGGGGACCCAGATACGCAGTATTTT.